The clone carrying this T cell receptor (beta chain) was counted a few times. Its antigen is not identified. This specimen belongs to a study of T cell repertoires in cytomegalovirus infection. Regarding the study as a whole: The cumulative frequency of public TCR beta families identified carriers of CMV plus the relevant HLA.

J was trimmed by 1 base and V by 0 bases; bases with no gene match: 5. The CDR3 is 16 residues long. One entry per CDR3 protein, called by TCRdb with MiXCR from the reads. The repertoire consists of tens of thousands of distinct CDR3 sequences, with 20% to 30% occurring once and the leading ten covering approximately 53%. The chain couples TRBV12-3 or TRBV12-4 to TRBJ1-1, with 7 bases identical to TRBD1. Material: CD8+ T cells from cultured PBMCs, obtained from culture after CMV antigen stimulation. This TCR derives from a human donor in good health (CMV status not recorded). Some clones in this sample may be carry-over from other donors' samples. CDR3 DNA sequence: TGTGCCAGCAGTTTAGCCACAGGGGCCCAGAACACTGAAGCTTTCTTT. It translates to CASSLATGAQNTEAFF.